This T cell receptor (beta chain) was found in a study of blood T cell repertoires in COVID-19 (dated by TCRdb to about 2020). Concerning the study at large: The collaborator samples originated in the United States, Italy and Spain and spanned the acute and convalescent phases of COVID-19. The dataset comprised deeply sampled blood TCRbeta repertoires from subjects exposed to, actively infected with, or recovered from COVID-19. The material from the prospective study consisted of cDNA or gDNA derived from T cells, B-cell-depleted T cells, or PBMCs. Nearly every sample came with metadata listing a de-identified subject ID, COVID-19 status, age in years and sex. The repertoires were made available in a free public database intended to serve as a resource for research on the immune response to SARS-CoV-2. The samples were drawn from the first 160 participants of the ongoing ImmuneRACE study and from 1,200 or so subjects provided by 6 global collaborators. Where available, HLA class I and class II types were obtained from metadata supplied by the sample provider rather than from assay-based typing.

For this clone: This receptor's antigen is unknown. The sample holds no much larger clone one base away, and base qualities are not on file.

Overall results and qualifications from the work: The amount of clinical and demographic metadata varied by source and participant and was provided uncurated.

The immunoSEQ Assay, a bias-controlled multiplex PCR, was used to amplify TCRbeta CDR3 regions from genomic DNA. Processing in the source paper ran as follows. The number of nucleated cells in each sample was estimated by amplification of reference gene primers within the assay. To quantify the absolute abundance of each unique TCRbeta CDR3 rearrangement, sequence reads were collapsed and filtered. For each sample, productive Simpson clonality was calculated as the square root of Simpson's diversity index across productive rearrangements. In TCRdb, the immuneACCESS table is reduced to in-frame sequences with V and J assigned. These tables do not hold every clone; where another copy was compared, an unresolved V gene accounts for under half, and the others remain unexplained. V, J and clone size are taken as reported in that table, and D and trimming were inferred from the DNA itself. The sample table holds some 45,000 clones, of which nearly 85% were seen once. The ten largest account for under 8.5% of the sample.

V ends up 0 bases short and J 4 bases short, with an unmatched junction base count of 4. The CDR3, from cysteine to phenylalanine, totals 17 residues. Here the CDR3 DNA is all that survives: 51 bases in frame from base 1. Looking up the germline V gene yields CDR1 SGDLS and CDR2 YYNGEE. Each collaborating institution followed its own protocols to collect whole blood in K2EDTA tubes. For TCRbeta analysis, collaborator samples were shipped as frozen whole blood, as isolated PBMCs, or as DNA extracted from either sample type. Material: peripheral blood. The source of this sequence is an elderly man in a cohort sampled during active COVID-19. The chain is made from TRBV9 and TRBJ2-2; TRBD2 agrees with 12 junctional bases. The DNA is as follows: TGTGCCAGCAGCGTAGATCTAGCGGGAGGGGGCACCGGGGAGCTGTTTTTT. Translation gives CASSVDLAGGGTGELFF.